This TCR beta chain originates from a study of graft-versus-host responses after intestinal transplantation. Turning to the study itself: Anti-thymocyte globulin induction, then tacrolimus and steroids for about three years, went to all recipients.

The CDR3 consists of 16 residues. In germline, CDR1 is SGHNT, CDR2 YENEEA. After removal of 6 bases from V and 2 bases from J, the junction contained 6 bases not matched to a gene. A note on this clone: No antigen is known for it.

Overall study results and limits: GvH clone levels peaked in circulation, and this peak was associated with early post-transplant HvG declines.

Clones were sequenced by immunoSEQ multiplex PCR, and TCRdb holds only the in-frame ones, with some missing. The sample contains approximately 130,000 clones, around 94% of which appear only once. The sample was unstimulated CD4+ T cells sorted from spleen or lymph node cells, taken before intestinal transplant. The chain employs TRBV11-3 and TRBJ2-3, with 12 bases that match TRBD2. The receptor comes from a human donor who received an intestinal transplant. The CDR3 loop reads CASSRTSGTNTDTQYF. The CDR3 DNA is TGTGCCAGCAGTCGGACTAGCGGGACAAACACAGATACGCAGTATTTT.